This T cell receptor (beta chain) was captured by sequencing in a study of blood T cell repertoires in COVID-19. The wider study: Some COVID-19 samples were acute and others convalescent; all came from the United States, Italy and Spain.

Source study methods: Reference gene primer amplification gave nucleated cell count estimates. Sequenced by immunoSEQ multiplex PCR; TCRdb stores in-frame clones only, minus some. D and trimming come from the DNA, and the V and J calls and clone size come from that table. The sample consists of 120,000 to 150,000 clones, 80% of them appearing once. Per the germline V gene, CDR1 is SNHLY and CDR2 is FYNNEI. The CDR3 contains 14 residues. V lost 6 bases, J lost 3 bases, and 12 bases lay in between. This TCR was sampled from a man aged 60 to 69 with active or convalescent COVID-19. V and J are TRBV2 and TRBJ1-5; tentative D call: TRBD1 (6 bases). The sequencing input was peripheral blood. CDR3 in DNA: TGTGCCAGCAGCCAGCAGGGGACCAATCAGCCCCAGCATTTT. This encodes CASSQQGTNQPQHF.